Sequencing of this TCR beta chain was carried out in a study of blood T cell repertoires in COVID-19. Across the whole study: Acute and convalescent COVID-19 specimens originated in the United States, Italy and Spain. PBMCs, B-cell-depleted T cells, or T cells provided the cDNA or gDNA that made up the material.

Those enrolled in Seattle joined during active infection and were followed longitudinally afterward. Original data processing: Cell counts per sample came from amplifying reference gene primers. Using immunoSEQ multiplex PCR, the repertoire was profiled, and TCRdb retains in-frame clones only, with some absent. V, J and clone size derive from that table, while D and trimming were established from the DNA sequence. There are about 170,000 clones in the sample; 70% to 90% occur only once, and roughly 2.7% lies in the top ten. Germline loops: CDR1 SNHLY, CDR2 FYNNEI. The CDR3 extends over 14 amino acids. J gave up 5 bases and V 7 bases, and 6 bases lay outside the gene matches.

The specimen was peripheral blood. The V gene is TRBV2, the J gene TRBJ2-2, with 8 bases that match TRBD1. The TCR originated in a woman of 80 years or more with COVID-19, enrolled during active disease. The CDR3 sequence: CASMGTGGTGELFF. The DNA for the CDR3 is TGTGCCAGCATGGGGACAGGAGGGACCGGGGAGCTGTTTTTT.